This record looks at one T cell receptor (beta chain) sequence and its context. What it binds is unknown. The data originate from a study of human T cells and chemical hapten exposure. Study summary: The use of 2% DPC on roughly 2 cm by roughly 2 cm of upper inner arm skin constituted sensitization. The study's findings and limits: The study found that DPC sensitization did not change TCRs above 1 in 1000 frequency. The count of PT1 expanded TCRs correlated positively with patch test score. Controls formed significantly fewer large CDR3 similarity clusters than expanded TCRs did.

Sample time point: patch test 3, about 24 weeks after DPC sensitization. Treatment meaning: therapeutic diphenylcyclopropenone sensitization with weekly scalp DPC. TCRdb independently ran MiXCR on the RACE reads; one entry per CDR3 protein. The sample contains about 97,000 distinct CDR3 sequences, 25% to 30% of which appear only once. This CDR3 has 13 residues. V lost 6 bases to trimming and J lost 10 bases, with 16 bases between them. Germline CDR1 is MDHEN and CDR2 is SYDVKM. The sequence was collected from a man aged 35 to 55 with alopecia areata. Some clones in this sample may be carry-over from other donors' samples. The chain has TRBV28 and TRBJ2-1; a weak D match, TRBD2 (6 bases). The source was whole blood, collected in connection with sensitization to the hapten diphenylcyclopropenone (DPC). The CDR3 here is CASSPGTSGEQFF. CDR3 sequence (DNA): TGTGCCAGCAGCCCGGGGACTTCGGGGGAGCAGTTCTTC.